This entry lists 13 T cell receptor beta chains sequenced from one sample in a study of shared clonotypes between healthy human individuals. Libraries were prepared by immunoSEQ multiplex PCR; TCRdb keeps only in-frame clonotypes and omits some of them. The sample holds about 680,000 clones, 92% seen once. In the naive CD8 group, cells lacked CD45RO and were positively selected for CCR7, so terminally differentiated effector memory CD45RA+ cells were left out. Sequenced input: naive CD8+ T cells sorted from blood. The receptors stem from a man aged 25-45 years in good health.

The chain is built from TRBV7-8 and TRBJ2-7, with 9 bases lining up with TRBD2. The CDR3 has 18 residues. Per the germline V gene, CDR1 is SGHVS and CDR2 is FQNEAQ. The V and J ends lost 5 bases and 7 bases, in that order; junction bases with no gene match: 21. This CDR3 is CASSQIGSVLAGVSEQYF. The CDR3 DNA sequence: TGTGCCAGCAGCCAAATCGGGAGTGTCTTAGCGGGAGTATCTGAGCAGTACTTC.

The gene calls are TRBV4-1 and TRBJ2-7, with TRBD2 matching 8 bases. The CDR3 is 16 amino acids. V trimming: 1 base; J trimming: 4 bases; junction bases outside the gene matches: 9. Germline CDR1 is MGHRA and CDR2 is YSYEKL. CDR3 DNA sequence: TGCGCCAGCAGCCAAGGTAGGGGCGGGAGGCAGTACGAGCAGTACTTC. It is translated as CASSQGRGGRQYEQYF.

This sequence joins TRBV15 and TRBJ2-7; possibly TRBD2 for D (6 bases). Germline CDR1 LNHNV, CDR2 YYDKDF (reference sequence). The V end lost 1 base, the J end lost 5 bases, and 12 bases lay between the germline ends. The CDR3 length is 14 residues. CDR3 sequence reads: CATSRVLEGNEQYF. The CDR3 DNA reads as TGTGCCACCAGCAGAGTTTTGGAGGGGAACGAGCAGTACTTC. The whole variable domain, filled in from reference TRBV15 and TRBJ2-7, reads DAMVIQNPRYQVTQFGKPVTLSCSQTLNHNVMYWYQQKSSQAPKLLFHYYDKDFNNEADTPDNFQSRRPNTSFCFLDIRSPGLGDTAMYLCATSRVLEGNEQYFGPGTRLTVT.

The chain employs TRBV12-5 and TRBJ2-5; TRBD1 aligns across 8 bases. The CDR3 sequence is 12 residues long. V lost 2 bases, J lost 14 bases, and 7 bases stayed unmatched. Germline CDR1 LGHNT, CDR2 FRNRAP. CDR3 sequence: CASGLMDREPYF. CDR3 in DNA: TGTGCTAGTGGTTTGATGGACAGGGAGCCCTACTTC.

V gene TRBV10-3 combines with J gene TRBJ2-7; D not resolved. The CDR3 has 14 amino acids. Germline CDR1 is ENHRY and CDR2 is SYGVKD. Trimming stripped 1 base from V and 0 bases from J, with 7 bases between. The CDR3 DNA reads as TGTGCCATCAGTGAGTTTTCAGTCTCCTACGAGCAGTACTTC. Translation gives CAISEFSVSYEQYF.

The V and J genes are TRBV9 and TRBJ2-2; TRBD1 might be the D (7 bases). CDR3 length: 18 amino acids. V was shortened by 3 bases and J by 5 bases, with 23 bases between the two germline ends. Germline CDR1 and CDR2: SGDLS and YYNGEE. CDR3 amino acids: CASSEGDREVQMTGELFF. CDR3 bases: TGTGCCAGCAGCGAGGGAGACAGGGAGGTTCAGATGACCGGGGAGCTGTTTTTT.

This clone was observed once. The rearrangement uses TRBV19 and TRBJ2-7; perhaps TRBD1 as D (6 bases). Trimming cost V 3 bases and J 3 bases, with 12 bases left between them. CDR3 size: 14 residues. The germline V gene encodes CDR1 LNHDA and CDR2 SQIVND (reference sequence). The CDR3, as DNA: TGTGCCAGTAGTATTGGGAACAGGGTCTACGAGCAGTACTTC. This codes for CASSIGNRVYEQYF.

V usage is TRBV7-9 and J usage is TRBJ2-1; 8 bases agree with TRBD2. This CDR3 spans 15 amino acids. Looked up from germline, CDR1 is SEHNR and CDR2 is FQNEAQ (reference sequence). Trimming at V came to 3 bases and at J to 5 bases, leaving 6 bases not matched to a gene. Here the CDR3 reads CASSLPGTRDNEQFF. The CDR3 coding sequence is TGTGCCAGCAGCTTGCCCGGGACTAGGGACAATGAGCAGTTCTTC.

CDR3 sequence: CASSLSVTSGRRYNEQFF. CDR3 nucleotide sequence: TGTGCCAGCAGTTTGAGCGTGACTAGCGGGAGACGGTACAATGAGCAGTTCTTC. The chain uses TRBV27 and TRBJ2-1; TRBD2 agrees at 12 bases. Germline CDR1 is MNHEY and CDR2 is SMNVEV (reference sequence). With V trimmed by 3 bases and J by 4 bases, 10 bases remained unmatched. This CDR3 is 18 amino acids long.

The chain combines TRBV4-1 with TRBJ2-5; 9 positions agree with TRBD1. V dropped 3 bases and J dropped 1; count of bases not matched to a gene: 6. Germline CDR1 and CDR2: MGHRA and YSYEKL. This CDR3 has 16 amino acids. CDR3 residues: CASSHPATGGQETQYF. The CDR3 DNA sequence: TGCGCCAGCAGCCACCCTGCGACAGGGGGCCAAGAGACCCAGTACTTC.

V gene TRBV27 combines with J gene TRBJ2-1, with D unclear. This CDR3 is built from 13 residues. Germline assignment: CDR1 MNHEY and CDR2 SMNVEV (reference sequence). V gave up 4 bases and J gave up 6 bases, with 10 bases separating them. CDR3 sequence: CASSSFGRNEQFF. The CDR3 DNA reads TGTGCCAGCAGTTCGTTCGGTCGCAATGAGCAGTTCTTC.

The chain recombines TRBV7-9 with TRBJ2-5, with 8 bases fitting TRBD1. The CDR3 spans 17 residues. Germline V gene sequence: CDR1 SEHNR, CDR2 FQNEAQ (reference sequence). J gave up 4 bases and V 1 base, and 11 bases lay outside the gene matches. The CDR3 loop reads CASSLVAGGAVGETQYF. In DNA form, the CDR3 reads TGTGCCAGCAGCTTAGTAGCAGGGGGCGCGGTGGGAGAGACCCAGTACTTC.

This sequence joins TRBV27 and TRBJ2-7; D is uncertain. Trimming cost V 2 bases and J 4 bases, with 12 bases left between them. The CDR3 is 14 residues long. Per germline, CDR1 MNHEY and CDR2 SMNVEV (reference sequence). CDR3 protein: CASSLKGLGYEQYF. CDR3 nucleotides: TGTGCCAGCAGTTTAAAAGGGTTAGGGTACGAGCAGTACTTC.